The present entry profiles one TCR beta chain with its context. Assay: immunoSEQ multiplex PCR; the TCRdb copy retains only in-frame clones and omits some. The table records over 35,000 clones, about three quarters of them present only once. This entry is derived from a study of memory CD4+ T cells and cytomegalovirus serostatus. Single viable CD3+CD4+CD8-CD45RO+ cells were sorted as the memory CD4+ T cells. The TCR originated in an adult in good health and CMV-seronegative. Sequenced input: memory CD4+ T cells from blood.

This CDR3 is CASSMTGTVPNYGYTF. Written as DNA, the CDR3 is TGTGCCAGCAGCATGACCGGGACAGTTCCTAACTATGGCTACACCTTC. The V gene is TRBV9, the J gene TRBJ1-2, with 7 nucleotides matching TRBD1. V was pared by 4 bases and J by 0 bases, with 9 bases of the junction left unmatched. The CDR3 loop spans 16 amino acids. Per germline, CDR1 SGDLS and CDR2 YYNGEE.